These 11 T cell receptor beta chains share one sample of origin, sequenced in a study of cytomegalovirus exposure and HLA in healthy donors. Amplification used 60 Vbeta primers and 13 Jbeta primers. TCRdb's table, derived via immunoSEQ multiplex PCR, lists solely in-frame clones and lacks some. The table has roughly 150,000 clones, around 75% seen once. The source material was PBMCs. The source of these receptors is a female donor in good health and CMV-seronegative.

The chain employs TRBV27 and TRBJ2-7; TRBD2 aligns across 10 bases. After removal of 3 bases from V and 5 bases from J, the junction contained 13 bases not matched to a gene. This CDR3 is built from 17 residues. Germline V lookup: CDR1 MNHEY, CDR2 SMNVEV (reference sequence). CDR3 in amino acids: CASSFGLLAGNPNEQYF. The CDR3, as DNA: TGTGCCAGCAGTTTTGGATTACTAGCGGGAAATCCCAACGAGCAGTACTTC.

The chain recombines TRBV2 with TRBJ2-1, with D maybe TRBD1 (5 bases). Germline-derived CDR1 and CDR2 are SNHLY and FYNNEI. The CDR3 is 16 amino acids. V lost 4 bases and J lost 2, with 15 bases in between. The CDR3, as DNA: TGTGCCAGCAGTGGGTCTGGCCAGGGCGCCTACAATGAGCAGTTCTTC. Amino acids: CASSGSGQGAYNEQFF.

The rearrangement joins TRBV10-3 to TRBJ2-7, with 9 bases matching TRBD2. The germline gives CDR1 ENHRY, CDR2 SYGVKD. Losses at the gene ends were 8 bases for V and 6 bases for J; bases not matched to a gene: 5. CDR3 length equals 12 residues. CDR3 residues: CAIAGLAGEQYF. The CDR3 bases are TGTGCCATCGCGGGACTAGCTGGCGAGCAGTACTTC.

V is TRBV6-5 and J is TRBJ1-2, with TRBD1 matching over 9 bases. After removal of 8 bases from V and 8 bases from J, the junction contained 12 bases not matched to a gene. The CDR3 is 14 amino acids. The germline CDR1 and CDR2 sequences are MNHEY and SVGAGI. The CDR3 reads CASGLGQGLGGYTF. The CDR3, as DNA: TGTGCCAGCGGCCTAGGACAGGGGTTGGGGGGCTACACCTTC.

V gene TRBV6-5 combines with J gene TRBJ2-5; TRBD1 aligns across 12 bases. The germline V gene has CDR1 MNHEY and CDR2 SVGAGI. The CDR3 runs 15 residues. The V gene end was trimmed by 7 bases and the J gene end by 4 bases; junction bases not matched to a gene: 7. CDR3 DNA sequence: TGTGCCAGCACCCCGGGACAGGGGGCGGGAGAGACCCAGTACTTC. Protein product: CASTPGQGAGETQYF.

The chain is built from TRBV6-6 and TRBJ2-2; D unclear. V was pared by 8 bases and J by 2 bases, with 9 bases between. Per the germline V gene, CDR1 is MNHNY and CDR2 is SVGAGI (reference sequence). The CDR3 has 13 amino acids. This chain's CDR3 is CASLTGNTGELFF. The CDR3 DNA reads as TGTGCCAGCTTGACTGGTAACACCGGGGAGCTGTTTTTT.

This chain joins TRBV5-4 and TRBJ1-6, with 8 nucleotides matching TRBD1. Germline trimming cut 4 bases from V and 8 bases from J; bases unmatched to any gene: 8. The CDR3 consists of 15 residues. Germline values: CDR1 SGHNT, CDR2 YYREEE (reference sequence). The CDR3 region has the DNA TGTGCCAGCAGCCCCCTACAGGGGGAGGATTCACCCCTCCACTTT. As protein: CASSPLQGEDSPLHF.

On this clone itself: This sample also contains other DNA sequences that code for the same CDR3. This chain links TRBV5-6 with TRBJ1-2, with D uncertain. CDR1 and CDR2 from the germline V gene are SGHDT and YYEEEE. The V gene lost 0 bases and the J gene lost 2 bases, with 5 bases spanning the gap. This CDR3 region has 13 residues. The CDR3 loop is CASSLGQNYGYTF. CDR3 in DNA: TGTGCCAGCAGCTTGGGGCAGAACTATGGCTACACCTTC.

V is TRBV30 and J is TRBJ1-1, with 7 bases fitting TRBD1. Germline-derived CDR1 and CDR2 are GTSNPN and SVGIG (reference sequence). This CDR3 has 16 amino acids. J gave up 2 bases and V 1 base, and 10 bases lay outside the gene matches. CDR3 in amino acids: CAWSGARDSTNTEAFF. The CDR3 DNA is TGTGCCTGGAGTGGGGCCCGGGACAGTACTAACACTGAAGCTTTCTTT.

The chain joins TRBV27 to TRBJ1-4; maybe TRBD1 (5 bases). Germline V gene data show CDR1 as MNHEY and CDR2 as SMNVEV (reference sequence). The V gene lost 1 base and the J gene lost 0 bases, with 9 bases spanning the gap. The CDR3 spans 16 residues. The CDR3 sequence: CASSLYWGATNEKLFF. The CDR3 DNA reads as TGTGCCAGCAGTTTATATTGGGGGGCAACTAATGAAAAACTGTTTTTT.

The chain links TRBV19 to TRBJ2-3, with D tentatively TRBD2 (5 bases). The CDR3 is 14 amino acids. V was trimmed by 8 bases and J by 1 base, leaving 13 bases between them. Germline V gene sequence: CDR1 LNHDA, CDR2 SQIVND (reference sequence). The CDR3 reads CASLPGVGTDTQYF. CDR3 DNA sequence: TGTGCCAGTTTACCCGGGGTCGGCACAGATACGCAGTATTTT.